Sequencing of this TCR beta chain was carried out in a study of blood T cell repertoires in COVID-19. Study-level information: Sites across the United States, Italy and Spain contributed samples from acute and convalescent COVID-19. PBMCs, B-cell-depleted T cells, or T cells were the source of the cDNA or gDNA that made up the material.

The germline gives CDR1 SGHRS, CDR2 YFSETQ. This CDR3 is 13 amino acids long. V shed 1 base and J shed 7 bases, with 11 bases lying between them. Methods used by the authors: How many nucleated cells were present was estimated from reference gene primer amplification. The table came from immunoSEQ multiplex PCR; TCRdb's copy has only in-frame clones and leaves some out. The V and J calls and clone size were taken over from that table, and D and trimming were inferred from the DNA. The sample gives 200,000 to 250,000 clones, around 85% of which show up once; roughly 4% is in the top ten. The sequence was collected from a middle-aged woman with active or convalescent COVID-19. The V gene is TRBV5-1, the J gene TRBJ1-1, with D hard to call. Material for sequencing was peripheral blood. As DNA, the CDR3 is TGCGCCAGCAGCTTGTCAACGGTCTATGAAGCTTTCTTT. Protein sequence: CASSLSTVYEAFF.